The 24 T cell receptor beta chains given below trace back to one sample, sequenced in a study of CD8 T cells in ankylosing spondylitis. TCRdb fed the 5' RACE reads into MiXCR, producing one record per CDR3 protein. The sample gives roughly 700,000 distinct CDR3 sequences, about 20% of which show up once; about 20% is in the top ten. The antigens these receptors bind are not known. Whole-study findings and limits: Ankylosing spondylitis blood appeared to be characterized by a TCR beta motif of about eight highly homologous variants.

The sample consisted of blood, either unsorted or a sorted T cell fraction (not recorded which). The receptors originated from a male donor with ankylosing spondylitis.

This clonotype appeared a few times. The gene calls are TRBV5-5 and TRBJ2-7; TRBD1 matches at 11 bases. V dropped 5 bases and J dropped 0; count of bases not matched to a gene: 4. Germline loops: CDR1 SGHKS, CDR2 YYEKEE (reference sequence). The CDR3 is 15 residues long. The CDR3 region has the DNA TGTGCCAGCAGAGAAGGACAGGGGGCCTCCTACGAGCAGTACTTC. It specifies CASREGQGASYEQYF.

The chain uses TRBV12-3 or TRBV12-4 and TRBJ2-7, with 8 nucleotides matching TRBD2. V was pared by 5 bases and J by 1 base, with 4 bases of the junction left unmatched. The CDR3 runs 14 residues. This chain's CDR3 is CASSAGTRSYEQYF. CDR3 DNA: TGTGCCAGCAGTGCCGGGACTAGGTCCTACGAGCAGTACTTC.

The V and J genes are TRBV29-1 and TRBJ2-6; the D is unclear. The CDR3 spans 12 residues. Per the germline V gene, CDR1 is SQVTM and CDR2 is ANQGSEA. V was clipped by 5 bases and J by 0 bases, with 2 bases between them. CDR3 residues: CSVFSGANVLTF. CDR3 nucleotides: TGCAGCGTTTTCTCTGGGGCCAACGTCCTGACTTTC.

This clonotype was seen more than once but under ten times. The V gene is TRBV5-1, the J gene TRBJ2-7; TRBD2 aligns across 7 bases. The CDR3 is 16 residues long. The V and J ends lost 5 bases and 0 bases, in that order; junction bases with no gene match: 11. Germline assignment: CDR1 SGHRS and CDR2 YFSETQ. The DNA for the CDR3 is TGCGCCAGCAGGGGTCTAGCGGCCTCAAGCTCCTACGAGCAGTACTTC. Protein: CASRGLAASSSYEQYF.

This clonotype was seen a handful of times. The chain combines TRBV4-3 with TRBJ2-4, with no clear D. The CDR3 covers 15 residues. The germline CDR1 and CDR2 sequences are LGHNA and YSLEER. V was trimmed by 1 base and J by 1 base, leaving 8 bases between them. CDR3 sequence: CASSQGVAAKNIQYF. CDR3 bases: TGCGCCAGCAGCCAAGGAGTGGCGGCCAAAAACATTCAGTACTTC.

The rearrangement links TRBV9 to TRBJ1-2; no reliable D call. The V gene's germline CDR1 is SGDLS and CDR2 YYNGEE. Trimming took off 4 bases at V and 3 bases at J, with 13 bases between the two ends. This CDR3 has 14 residues. The DNA for the CDR3 is TGTGCCAGCAGCTCCTCGGACGGGGACTATGGCTACACCTTC. Translation gives CASSSSDGDYGYTF.

This clonotype was seen only a few times. The chain links TRBV10-2 to TRBJ1-3; D gene unclear. Trimming pared 1 base from V and 3 bases from J, leaving 7 bases between. Germline CDR1 reads WSHSY; CDR2 reads SAAADI. The CDR3 has 14 residues. In DNA form, the CDR3 reads TGCGCCAGCAGTGAGTGGCGGAATGGAAACACCATATATTTT. This codes for CASSEWRNGNTIYF.

The chain is built from TRBV3-1 and TRBJ2-5; tentative D call: TRBD2 (5 bases). Germline V gene sequence: CDR1 LGHDT, CDR2 YNNKEL (reference sequence). The germline V and J ends were trimmed by 4 bases and 2 bases, with 17 bases remaining between them. This CDR3 spans 16 amino acids. CDR3 coding DNA: TGTGCCAGCAGCCGCCGATTCGGCGGACTTCAAGAGACCCAGTACTTC. Translation: CASSRRFGGLQETQYF.

This chain joins TRBV2 and TRBJ2-7, with D possibly matching TRBD1 (6 bases). The germline V gene encodes CDR1 SNHLY and CDR2 FYNNEI. The CDR3 spans 14 residues. The germline V and J ends were trimmed by 4 bases and 3 bases, with 13 bases remaining between them. CDR3 protein: CASSVPGVNYEQYF. CDR3 sequence (DNA): TGTGCCAGCAGTGTGCCAGGGGTGAACTACGAGCAGTACTTC.

This clonotype was picked up a small number of times. The chain recombines TRBV5-5 with TRBJ1-2; no clear D gene. Germline-derived CDR1 and CDR2 are SGHKS and YYEKEE (reference sequence). The CDR3 consists of 15 residues. The V end was cut by 1 base, the J end by 2 bases, with 12 bases between. This CDR3 is CASSLMVSSNYGYTF. CDR3 bases: TGTGCCAGCAGCTTGATGGTCTCTTCCAACTATGGCTACACCTTC.

This clonotype was detected only a few times. The CDR3 DNA is TGTGCCAGCAGCGTAGGCGCCCGGAAAACCACTGAAGCTTTCTTT. Amino acids: CASSVGARKTTEAFF. The chain couples TRBV9 to TRBJ1-1; D is unresolved. CDR1 SGDLS and CDR2 YYNGEE come from the germline V gene. The CDR3 consists of 15 residues. V lost 0 bases and J lost 4, with 13 bases in between.

This clonotype turned up a few times. The genes are TRBV4-3 and TRBJ2-1, with D possibly matching TRBD2 (6 bases). CDR3 length: 15 amino acids. Germline CDR1 is LGHNA and CDR2 is YSLEER. Trimming took 8 bases from V and 0 from J, leaving 14 bases between them. CDR3 nucleotide sequence: TGCGCCAGCTCATTAGCGGACAACTCCTACAATGAGCAGTTCTTC. This encodes CASSLADNSYNEQFF.

The rearrangement uses TRBV20-1 and TRBJ2-3; D gene ambiguous. Germline V gene sequence: CDR1 DFQATT, CDR2 SNEGSKA (reference sequence). V was cut by 6 bases and J by 1 base, with 14 bases left in between. The CDR3 consists of 14 residues. The CDR3 sequence is CSASSGGRTDTQYF. For the CDR3, the DNA is TGCAGTGCCTCTTCCGGTGGCCGCACAGATACGCAGTATTTT.

The V call is TRBV11-2, the J call TRBJ1-4; 7 bases fit TRBD1. CDR1 and CDR2 (germline): SGHAT, FQNNGV. There are 14 residues in the CDR3. V lost 6 bases and J lost 6; bases outside the gene matches: 7. The CDR3 loop is CASSLGQRDEKLFF. As DNA, the CDR3 is TGTGCCAGCAGTCTGGGACAGAGGGATGAAAAACTGTTTTTT. Full variable domain (missing parts from reference TRBV11-2 and TRBJ1-4): EAGVAQSPRYKIIEKRQSVAFWCNPISGHATLYWYQQILGQGPKLLIQFQNNGVVDDSQLPKDRFSAERLKGVDSTLKIQPAKLEDSAVYLCASSLGQRDEKLFFGSGTQLSVL.

This clonotype was observed a handful of times. The gene calls are TRBV4-2 and TRBJ2-5; possibly TRBD1 for D (5 bases). The CDR3 sequence is 17 residues long. With 1 base removed from V and 9 bases from J, the gap between germline ends came to 24 bases. CDR1 and CDR2 from the germline V gene are LGHNA and YNFKEQ. The CDR3 DNA sequence: TGTGCCAGCAGCCAAGTTTCAACAGGAGCAGGAGAAGGGGCCCAGTACTTC. This codes for CASSQVSTGAGEGAQYF.

This clonotype was seen more than once but under ten times. The chain combines TRBV3-1 with TRBJ2-7; TRBD2 aligns across 9 bases. V trimming: 5 bases; J trimming: 6 bases; junction bases outside the gene matches: 5. This CDR3 has 13 amino acids. Germline V gene lookup returns CDR1 LGHDT and CDR2 YNNKEL (reference sequence). This CDR3 is CASSSRGGGEQYF. The DNA of the CDR3 is TGTGCCAGCAGCTCCCGCGGGGGGGGCGAGCAGTACTTC.

This clonotype was observed a handful of times. The V and J genes are TRBV7-9 and TRBJ2-1; 12 nucleotides line up with TRBD2. The CDR3 runs to 17 residues. Trimming at V came to 4 bases and at J to 8 bases, leaving 12 bases not matched to a gene. Germline CDR1 is SEHNR and CDR2 is FQNEAQ (reference sequence). The CDR3 here is CASSSELAGGPHDEQFF. CDR3 coding DNA: TGTGCCAGCAGCTCCGAGCTAGCGGGAGGGCCCCACGATGAGCAGTTCTTC.

The V and J genes are TRBV5-1 and TRBJ2-2; D might be TRBD2 (5 bases). In germline, CDR1 is SGHRS, CDR2 YFSETQ. This CDR3 spans 15 amino acids. Trimming cost V 3 bases and J 2 bases, with 11 bases left between them. CDR3 DNA sequence: TGCGCCAGCAGCTCCAGCGGTTCCAACACCGGGGAGCTGTTTTTT. It encodes CASSSSGSNTGELFF.

This chain connects TRBV25-1 to TRBJ1-1; D perhaps matches TRBD1 (6 bases). The CDR3 sequence is 14 residues long. Germline lookup yields CDR1 MGHDK and CDR2 SYGVNS. Trimming removed 7 bases at V and 4 bases at J, with 16 bases between. The CDR3 DNA is TGTGCCAGCACCCCCTCCGGGGGCGGCACTGAAGCTTTCTTT. Its translation is CASTPSGGGTEAFF.

This clonotype showed up just a few times. In DNA, the CDR3 is TGTGCCAGCAGGGGAATGGAAGAGACCCAGTACTTC. It yields the protein CASRGMEETQYF. The gene calls are TRBV12-3 or TRBV12-4 and TRBJ2-5; D call uncertain. The V gene lost 6 bases and the J gene lost 3 bases, with 8 bases spanning the gap. The CDR3 sequence is 12 residues long.

This clonotype was recorded only once. The genes are TRBV7-9 and TRBJ1-3; possibly TRBD1 for D (5 bases). CDR3 length: 17 residues. Germline V gene data show CDR1 as SEHNR and CDR2 as FQNEAQ (reference sequence). V was shortened by 7 bases and J by 1 base, with 20 bases between the two germline ends. The chain's CDR3 is CASNPPVGVGSGNTIYF. CDR3 nucleotide sequence: TGTGCCAGCAACCCACCGGTGGGGGTAGGATCTGGAAACACCATATATTTT.

V is TRBV6-5 and J is TRBJ1-2; no definite D call. CDR1 is MNHEY, CDR2 SVGAGI, per germline. The CDR3 is made up of 16 amino acids. Trimming took off 0 bases at V and 0 bases at J, with 11 bases between the two ends. The CDR3 is CASSYSNSDSNYGYTF. Here the CDR3 DNA reads TGTGCCAGCAGTTACTCGAACTCGGACTCTAACTATGGCTACACCTTC.

The chain has TRBV9 and TRBJ2-3, with 8 bases matching TRBD2. This CDR3 spans 16 amino acids. V gave up 3 bases and J gave up 2 bases; unmatched junction bases: 8. Per germline, CDR1 SGDLS and CDR2 YYNGEE. The CDR3 is CASSGRTSGPTDTQYF. CDR3 coding DNA: TGTGCCAGCAGCGGTAGAACTAGCGGCCCCACAGATACGCAGTATTTT.

The chain recombines TRBV27 with TRBJ2-1, with unresolved D. Germline CDR1 is MNHEY and CDR2 is SMNVEV (reference sequence). CDR3 length equals 16 residues. The V end lost 0 bases, the J end lost 5 bases, and 14 bases lay between the germline ends. The CDR3 region has the DNA TGTGCCAGCAGTTTATCGACCATAGTCGCCAACAATGAGCAGTTCTTC. This gives the protein CASSLSTIVANNEQFF.